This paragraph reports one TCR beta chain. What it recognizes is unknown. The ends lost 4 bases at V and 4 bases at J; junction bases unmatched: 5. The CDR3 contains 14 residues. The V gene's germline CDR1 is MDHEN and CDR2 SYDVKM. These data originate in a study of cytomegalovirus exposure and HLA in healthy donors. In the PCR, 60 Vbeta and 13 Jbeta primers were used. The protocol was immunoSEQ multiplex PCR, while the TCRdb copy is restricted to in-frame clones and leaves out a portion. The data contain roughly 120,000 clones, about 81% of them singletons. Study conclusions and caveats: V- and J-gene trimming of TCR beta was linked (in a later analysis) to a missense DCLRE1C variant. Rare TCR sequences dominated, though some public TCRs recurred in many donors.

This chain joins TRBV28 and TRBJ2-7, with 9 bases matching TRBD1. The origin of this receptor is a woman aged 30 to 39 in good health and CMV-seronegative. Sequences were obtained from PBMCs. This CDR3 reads CASSYQTGGYEQYF. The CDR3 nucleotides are TGTGCCAGCAGTTACCAGACAGGGGGATACGAGCAGTACTTC.